This T cell receptor beta chain was observed in a study of blood T cell repertoires in COVID-19. Study at large: The United States, Italy and Spain were the sources of the acute and convalescent COVID-19 samples. From T cells, B-cell-depleted T cells, or PBMCs came the material, which was cDNA or gDNA.

While infection was still active, Seattle patients were enrolled and then followed longitudinally. Deletions cut 6 bases from V and 9 bases from J, with 12 bases between. CDR1 SGHAT and CDR2 FQNNGV come from the germline V gene. CDR3 length: 12 amino acids. Original analysis: It was from reference gene primer amplification that nucleated cell counts were estimated. The table came from immunoSEQ multiplex PCR; TCRdb's copy has only in-frame clones and leaves some out. The DNA was the basis for D and trimming; V, J and clone size are from that table. The repertoire includes roughly 170,000 clones, about 83% of them detected once, and approximately 13% sits in the top ten.

The sequencing sample was made of peripheral blood. This receptor was taken from a woman in her 70s with COVID-19, enrolled during active disease. The chain links TRBV11-2 to TRBJ1-5; D is unresolved. The CDR3 DNA reads TGTGCCAGCAGAAACACGCTTGGGCCCCAGCATTTT. Its protein product is CASRNTLGPQHF.